This entry lists 7 T cell receptor beta chains sequenced from one sample in a study of T cell responses to AZD1222 COVID-19 vaccine. The protocol was immunoSEQ multiplex PCR, while the TCRdb copy is restricted to in-frame clones and leaves out a portion. Among around 180,000 clones listed, about 90% were seen once. Source: peripheral blood, taken on day 0 of AZD1222 vaccination. These receptor sequences come from an adult in good health.

The chain recombines TRBV10-1 with TRBJ1-2, with D possibly matching TRBD1 (5 bases). V was pared by 5 bases and J by 2 bases, with 12 bases between. The CDR3 length is 14 residues. Germline CDR1 reads WNHNN; CDR2 reads SYGVQD (reference sequence). The CDR3 sequence: CASSPSGVNYGYTF. The DNA for the CDR3 is TGCGCCAGCAGTCCCTCGGGGGTGAACTATGGCTACACCTTC.

This chain uses TRBV5-4 with TRBJ1-5; 10 bases are shared with TRBD1. The ends lost 4 bases at V and 7 bases at J; junction bases unmatched: 2. This CDR3 is 13 amino acids long. CDR1 and CDR2 (germline): SGHNT, YYREEE (reference sequence). CDR3 in amino acids: CASSRDRGQPQHF. The CDR3 bases are TGTGCCAGCAGCCGGGACAGGGGCCAGCCCCAGCATTTT.

This chain connects TRBV10-2 to TRBJ1-2, with TRBD1 matching over 7 bases. The V and J ends lost 0 bases and 2 bases, in that order; junction bases with no gene match: 3. From germline, CDR1 is WSHSY and CDR2 SAAADI. The CDR3 has 15 amino acids. This CDR3 is CASSESTGSNYGYTF. The CDR3 DNA follows: TGCGCCAGCAGTGAGTCGACAGGGAGCAACTATGGCTACACCTTC.

The rearrangement uses TRBV6-5 and TRBJ2-7, with D perhaps given as TRBD1 or TRBD2 (5 bases each). This CDR3 has 13 residues. The V gene lost 8 bases and the J gene lost 3 bases, with 14 bases spanning the gap. Germline V gene data show CDR1 as MNHEY and CDR2 as SVGAGI. The CDR3 DNA reads TGTGCCAGCGATCCGGGACGGAGCTACGAGCAGTACTTC. It encodes CASDPGRSYEQYF.

This sequence joins TRBV10-3 and TRBJ1-3; the D is unclear. V was clipped by 2 bases and J by 0 bases, with 5 bases between them. CDR1 and CDR2 (germline): ENHRY, SYGVKD. The CDR3 is 14 residues long. CDR3 residues: CAISERDSGNTIYF. In nucleotides, the CDR3 is TGTGCCATCAGTGAGCGGGACTCTGGAAACACCATATATTTT.

This sequence joins TRBV7-8 and TRBJ2-7, with 7 bases fitting TRBD1. Trimming cost V 6 bases and J 6 bases; bases outside gene matches: 2. CDR1 is SGHVS and CDR2 is FQNEAQ in the germline V gene. The length of the CDR3 is 11 residues. The CDR3 loop reads CASRTGVEQYF. The CDR3 region has the DNA TGTGCCAGCAGAACAGGGGTCGAGCAGTACTTC.

V and J are TRBV6-5 and TRBJ2-1, with TRBD1 matching 9 bases. The CDR3 runs 16 residues. Germline-derived CDR1 and CDR2 are MNHEY and SVGAGI. The ends lost 2 bases at V and 5 bases at J; junction bases unmatched: 7. The CDR3: CASSYAPGQGHNEQFF. In DNA form, the CDR3 reads TGTGCCAGCAGTTACGCACCGGGACAGGGACACAATGAGCAGTTCTTC.